This T cell receptor (beta chain) was sequenced in a study of beta chain features in type 1 diabetes. Broader study findings: Sampled from patients, naive, central memory and Treg TCRB repertoires appeared more similar than those sampled from healthy donors.

Every bit of the isolated RNA underwent reverse transcription, so sequencing read expressed TCRB transcripts. The assay was immunoSEQ multiplex PCR, and TCRdb's table has in-frame clones only and misses some. The top ten clones hold around 0.03% of a sample with about 250,000 clones, roughly 15% of them seen once. The germline V and J ends were trimmed by 0 bases and 2 bases, with 21 bases remaining between them. The CDR3 extends over 19 amino acids. From germline, CDR1 is MGHRA and CDR2 YSYEKL. In the case of this clone: What it recognizes is unknown.

V gene TRBV4-1 combines with J gene TRBJ2-3, with TRBD2 as a possible D gene (5 bases). The sample consisted of naive CD4+ T cells from blood. The clonotype was recovered from a woman between 40 and 55 years old in good health. CDR3 amino acids: CASSQDRRGSVSLTDTQYF. The DNA of the CDR3 is TGCGCCAGCAGCCAAGATCGACGGGGTTCCGTCAGTCTCACAGATACGCAGTATTTT.